These 14 T cell receptor beta chains share one sample of origin, sequenced in a study of blood T cell repertoires in COVID-19. Produced via immunoSEQ multiplex PCR; TCRdb's table is partial and in-frame only. Of around 250,000 clones listed, over 75% are singletons. The specimen was peripheral blood. The origin of the receptors is a young man who had recovered from COVID-19.

V usage is TRBV2 and J usage is TRBJ2-7; possible D gene TRBD1, 5 bases. This CDR3 is 14 amino acids long. CDR1 is SNHLY and CDR2 is FYNNEI in the germline V gene. The ends were cut back, 4 bases at V and 1 base at J, with 11 bases in the middle. CDR3 in amino acids: CASSGRGASYEQYV. The CDR3 nucleotides read TGTGCCAGCAGTGGAAGGGGCGCGTCCTACGAGCAGTACGTC.

The chain couples TRBV11-2 to TRBJ2-5; TRBD1 agrees at 11 bases. The J segment lost 5 bases and the V segment lost 4 bases, leaving 9 bases of the junction unmatched. Per the germline V gene, CDR1 is SGHAT and CDR2 is FQNNGV. The CDR3 length is 16 residues. This chain's CDR3 is CASSSWTGGIGETQYF. In nucleotides, the CDR3 is TGTGCCAGCAGCTCTTGGACAGGGGGCATTGGGGAGACCCAGTACTTC.

In DNA, the CDR3 is TGTGCCAGCAGCCCAGGGGCCACATTGGACGAGCAGTACTTC. It is translated as CASSPGATLDEQYF. The rearrangement uses TRBV7-8 and TRBJ2-7; tentatively, D is TRBD1 (6 bases). This CDR3 has 14 amino acids. In germline, CDR1 is SGHVS, CDR2 FQNEAQ. The germline V and J ends were trimmed by 5 bases and 5 bases, with 16 bases remaining between them.

The chain is built from TRBV5-1 and TRBJ2-7; possible D gene TRBD2, 6 bases. Germline V lookup: CDR1 SGHRS, CDR2 YFSETQ. CDR3 size: 15 residues. V lost 0 bases, J lost 2 bases, and 12 bases lay in between. The chain's CDR3 is CASSLGGSGTYEQYF. CDR3 bases: TGCGCCAGCAGCTTGGGGGGTAGCGGAACCTACGAGCAGTACTTC. Using reference TRBV5-1 and TRBJ2-7 for the parts outside the CDR3, the full variable domain is KAGVTQTPRYLIKTRGQQVTLSCSPISGHRSVSWYQQTPGQGLQFLFEYFSETQRNKGNFPGRFSGRQFSNSRSEMNVSTLELGDSALYLCASSLGGSGTYEQYFGPGTRLTVT.

The chain has TRBV2 and TRBJ2-7; 12 bases are a match to TRBD2. The CDR3 spans 15 residues. Germline lookup yields CDR1 SNHLY and CDR2 FYNNEI. The J segment lost 4 bases and the V segment lost 5 bases, leaving 6 bases of the junction unmatched. The CDR3 spells CASSRLAGGIYEQYF. The CDR3 DNA sequence: TGTGCCAGCAGTCGGCTAGCGGGGGGGATTTACGAGCAGTACTTC. Complete variable domain (other parts from reference TRBV2 and TRBJ2-7): EPEVTQTPSHQVTQMGQEVILRCVPISNHLYFYWYRQILGQKVEFLVSFYNNEISEKSEIFDDQFSVERPDGSNFTLKIRSTKLEDSAMYFCASSRLAGGIYEQYFGPGTRLTVT.

The chain joins TRBV5-6 to TRBJ1-1, with a possible D match to TRBD1 (6 bases). The CDR3 is 17 amino acids. Trimming stripped 0 bases from V and 3 bases from J, with 18 bases between. Germline CDR1 and CDR2: SGHDT and YYEEEE. This CDR3 reads CASSLVRSGGRDTEAFF. The CDR3 DNA reads as TGTGCCAGCAGCTTGGTAAGAAGTGGGGGCCGGGACACTGAAGCTTTCTTT.

J is TRBJ2-3 and V is TRBV7-8, with 8 nucleotides matching TRBD2. CDR3 size: 18 residues. Germline V lookup: CDR1 SGHVS, CDR2 FQNEAQ. The J segment lost 2 bases and the V segment lost 4 bases, leaving 14 bases of the junction unmatched. DNA of the CDR3: TGTGCCAGCAGCTACCGCGGGATAGCGGGGTCAAACACAGATACGCAGTATTTT. Residues: CASSYRGIAGSNTDTQYF. The whole variable domain, filled in from reference TRBV7-8 and TRBJ2-3, reads GAGVSQSPRYKVAKRGQDVALRCDPISGHVSLFWYQQALGQGPEFLTYFQNEAQLDKSGLPSDRFFAERPEGSVSTLKIQRTQQEDSAVYLCASSYRGIAGSNTDTQYFGPGTRLTVL.

This rearrangement joins TRBV5-8 to TRBJ2-1, with 12 bases aligning to TRBD2. The CDR3 extends over 15 amino acids. Germline V CDR1 and CDR2: SGHTS, YDEGEE. After removal of 0 bases from V and 9 bases from J, the junction contained 4 bases not matched to a gene. The CDR3 here is CASSLASGGDGEQFF. CDR3 in DNA: TGTGCCAGCAGCTTGGCTAGCGGGGGGGACGGTGAGCAGTTCTTC.

This rearrangement joins TRBV28 to TRBJ2-4; perhaps TRBD1 as D (5 bases). This CDR3 has 11 amino acids. Trimming shortened V by 8 bases and J by 6 bases, and 8 bases separated the two germline ends. Germline V gene sequence: CDR1 MDHEN, CDR2 SYDVKM. The CDR3 sequence is CASARVNIQYF. CDR3 nucleotide sequence: TGTGCCAGCGCCAGGGTAAACATTCAGTACTTC.

The genes are TRBV2 and TRBJ2-2; TRBD1 agrees at 8 bases. Germline trimming cut 11 bases from V and 5 bases from J; bases unmatched to any gene: 7. Germline-derived CDR1 and CDR2 are SNHLY and FYNNEI. The CDR3 consists of 13 residues. CDR3 sequence reads: CAGGTGGTGELFF. The CDR3 region has the DNA TGTGCCGGGGGGACAGGAGGGACCGGGGAGCTGTTTTTT.

V and J are TRBV5-6 and TRBJ2-2, with TRBD1 identical over 8 bases. This CDR3 region has 15 residues. The trim removed 7 bases at V and 2 bases at J, leaving 7 bases unmatched. Per the germline V gene, CDR1 is SGHDT and CDR2 is YYEEEE. Here the CDR3 reads CASLRQGANTGELFF. The CDR3 DNA is TGTGCCAGCTTGAGGCAGGGGGCAAACACCGGGGAGCTGTTTTTT.

V usage is TRBV11-2 and J usage is TRBJ1-1; TRBD1 is a possible D gene (6 bases). The CDR3 extends over 13 amino acids. Per the germline V gene, CDR1 is SGHAT and CDR2 is FQNNGV. V was cut by 5 bases and J by 4 bases, with 11 bases left in between. CDR3 residues: CASSAQGSTEAFF. The CDR3, as DNA: TGTGCCAGCAGCGCACAGGGCAGCACTGAAGCTTTCTTT.

V is TRBV18 and J is TRBJ2-4, with TRBD1 matching over 7 bases. Per the germline V gene, CDR1 is KGHSH and CDR2 is LQKENI. V gave up 4 bases and J gave up 2 bases; unmatched junction bases: 14. The CDR3 spans 18 residues. CDR3 bases: TGTGCCAGCTCACGGTACTCTACAGGGGCTTCGTCCAAAAACATTCAGTACTTC. It translates to CASSRYSTGASSKNIQYF.

The rearrangement joins TRBV6-6 to TRBJ1-5; TRBD1 aligns across 8 bases. Germline V gene data show CDR1 as MNHNY and CDR2 as SVGAGI (reference sequence). The CDR3 loop spans 15 amino acids. V gave up 3 bases and J gave up 4 bases; unmatched junction bases: 5. Here the CDR3 reads CASSYEDRENQPQHF. As DNA, the CDR3 is TGTGCCAGCAGTTATGAGGACAGGGAGAATCAGCCCCAGCATTTT.